This T cell receptor beta chain is from a study of T cell clones after liver transplantation. Study-wide background: A pre-transplant mixed lymphocyte reaction with TCRbeta sequencing defined graft-donor-reactive clones followed in post-transplant blood. Until 12-24 months post-transplant, subjects got standard immunosuppression and no induction.

Generated by immunoSEQ multiplex PCR, the TCRdb table keeps only in-frame clones and is missing some. The sample carries fewer than 65,000 clones, 86% recorded once. The source material was CD8+ T cells from blood, sampled 12 months after liver transplant. The sequence came from a human patient who received a liver transplant. Some T cells may have originated in the graft donor.

CDR3 bases: TGTGCCAGCGCCGAAGGCAATGAGCAGTTCTTC. Its translation: CASAEGNEQFF. The chain uses TRBV19 and TRBJ2-1; D is undetermined. The CDR3 totals 11 residues. From germline, CDR1 is LNHDA and CDR2 SQIVND (reference sequence). With 9 bases removed from V and 6 bases from J, the gap between germline ends came to 9 bases.